One sample yielded the 25 T cell receptor beta chains listed below, sequenced in a study of T cell responses to AZD1222 COVID-19 vaccine. TCRdb keeps only in-frame clones here, not all; method: immunoSEQ multiplex PCR. The sample shows over 150,000 clones, roughly 93% of them seen only once. The sample was peripheral blood, taken 28 days after the second dose of the MenACWY control vaccine. The receptors were gathered from an adult who received the MenACWY meningococcal vaccine as a control.

The chain uses TRBV2 and TRBJ1-6, with a possible D match to TRBD1 (5 bases). V lost 4 bases, J lost 9 bases, and 19 bases lay in between. The CDR3 consists of 16 residues. The germline gives CDR1 SNHLY, CDR2 FYNNEI. The CDR3 bases are TGTGCCAGCAGTGGAACCTCAGGGACGGGCGGTTCACCCCTCCACTTT. It is translated as CASSGTSGTGGSPLHF.

This sequence joins TRBV5-1 and TRBJ1-5; D gene ambiguous. V was shortened by 4 bases and J by 0 bases, with 11 bases between the two germline ends. Germline-derived CDR1 and CDR2 are SGHRS and YFSETQ. The CDR3 sequence is 15 residues long. CDR3: CASSQGLNSNQPQHF. DNA for the CDR3: TGCGCCAGCAGCCAAGGACTGAATAGCAATCAGCCCCAGCATTTT.

The gene calls are TRBV5-1 and TRBJ1-3; D unclear. V lost 0 bases to trimming and J lost 4 bases, with 8 bases between them. Per germline, CDR1 SGHRS and CDR2 YFSETQ. The length of the CDR3 is 14 residues. CDR3 sequence: CASSLGVTGNTIYF. In DNA, the CDR3 is TGCGCCAGCAGCTTGGGGGTTACAGGAAACACCATATATTTT.

The chain has TRBV20-1 and TRBJ2-2; maybe TRBD1 (5 bases). Per the germline V gene, CDR1 is DFQATT and CDR2 is SNEGSKA (reference sequence). The CDR3 runs to 14 residues. Trimming shortened V by 3 bases and J by 2 bases, and 10 bases separated the two germline ends. DNA of the CDR3: TGCAGTGCTAGTGCAGGGATTAACACCGGGGAGCTGTTTTTT. Amino acid sequence: CSASAGINTGELFF.

V usage is TRBV18 and J usage is TRBJ2-2; tentatively, D is TRBD1 (5 bases). Per the germline V gene, CDR1 is KGHSH and CDR2 is LQKENI. The CDR3 is 12 amino acids. Trimming left V 8 bases short and J 4 bases short, with 8 bases between. CDR3 DNA sequence: TGTGCCAGCCAGCAGGGCACCGGGGAGCTGTTTTTT. Its translation: CASQQGTGELFF.

This clone was counted between two and nine times. CDR3 loop: CASSIRHGGGTDTQYF. As DNA, the CDR3 is TGTGCCAGTAGTATACGGCACGGGGGTGGCACAGATACGCAGTATTTT. The V and J genes are TRBV19 and TRBJ2-3; tentative D call: TRBD2 (6 bases). The CDR3 totals 16 residues. The germline V gene has CDR1 LNHDA and CDR2 SQIVND (reference sequence). Trimming removed 2 bases from V and 1 base from J, with 13 bases in between.

The chain has TRBV7-2 and TRBJ2-5; D may be TRBD1 (6 bases). Germline lookup yields CDR1 SGHTA and CDR2 FQGNSA. This CDR3 is 15 amino acids long. V lost 2 bases to trimming and J lost 5 bases, with 15 bases between them. The CDR3 sequence is CASSLQGPAQETQYF. In DNA, the CDR3 is TGTGCCAGCAGCTTACAGGGGCCCGCCCAGGAGACCCAGTACTTC.

The chain is built from TRBV5-4 and TRBJ1-1, with 7 nucleotides matching TRBD1. The ends lost 4 bases at V and 1 base at J; junction bases unmatched: 4. From germline, CDR1 is SGHNT and CDR2 YYREEE (reference sequence). The CDR3 sequence is 14 residues long. This CDR3 reads CASSGRDRNTEAFF. The DNA of the CDR3 is TGTGCCAGCAGCGGCCGGGACAGGAACACTGAAGCTTTCTTT.

The rearrangement links TRBV12-5 to TRBJ2-1; D is uncertain. Germline V CDR1 and CDR2: LGHNT, FRNRAP. V lost 0 bases, J lost 6 bases, and 9 bases lay in between. The CDR3 runs to 14 residues. The CDR3 reads CASGLVGGVNEQFF. CDR3 bases: TGTGCTAGTGGTTTGGTTGGTGGGGTCAATGAGCAGTTCTTC.

V gene TRBV7-2 combines with J gene TRBJ2-5; TRBD2 matches 7 bases. The V and J ends lost 4 bases and 5 bases, in that order; junction bases with no gene match: 10. This CDR3 has 15 amino acids. Germline lookup yields CDR1 SGHTA and CDR2 FQGNSA. CDR3 sequence (DNA): TGTGCCAGCAGCTCCCAAGGACTAGTCAGGGAGACCCAGTACTTC. Translating gives CASSSQGLVRETQYF.

This chain joins TRBV24-1 and TRBJ2-7; D call uncertain. The CDR3 extends over 13 amino acids. The germline V gene has CDR1 KGHDR and CDR2 SFDVKD. Trimming took off 2 bases at V and 7 bases at J, with 11 bases between the two ends. CDR3 in amino acids: CATSDSHKFEQYF. In DNA form, the CDR3 reads TGTGCCACCAGTGATTCTCACAAGTTTGAGCAGTACTTC.

The CDR3 region has the DNA TGTGCCAGTAGTATGGGACTAGCGGGGTACAATGAGCAGTTCTTC. It codes for CASSMGLAGYNEQFF. The rearrangement uses TRBV19 and TRBJ2-1; TRBD2 matches 13 bases. Germline V gene data show CDR1 as LNHDA and CDR2 as SQIVND (reference sequence). The V and J ends lost 3 bases and 4 bases, in that order; junction bases with no gene match: 0. The length of the CDR3 is 15 residues. Variable domain in full (rest from reference TRBV19 and TRBJ2-1): DGGITQSPKYLFRKEGQNVTLSCEQNLNHDAMYWYRQDPGQGLRLIYYSQIVNDFQKGDIAEGYSVSREKKESFPLTVTSAQKNPTAFYLCASSMGLAGYNEQFFGPGTRLTVL.

The gene calls are TRBV7-2 and TRBJ2-7; D is possibly TRBD1 (6 bases). Germline V gene data show CDR1 as SGHTA and CDR2 as FQGNSA. The CDR3 length is 14 residues. The V end lost 1 base, the J end lost 4 bases, and 11 bases lay between the germline ends. CDR3 region: CASSLVQGGYEQYF. The CDR3 DNA follows: TGTGCCAGCAGCTTAGTACAGGGTGGGTACGAGCAGTACTTC.

This chain links TRBV13 with TRBJ2-3; D is possibly TRBD1 (5 bases). Between the trimmed V and J ends, which lost 4 bases and 2 bases, there was a span of 13 bases. This CDR3 spans 15 amino acids. CDR1 is PRHDT, CDR2 FYEKMQ, per germline (reference sequence). The CDR3 spells CASSSPGRVTDTQYF. The CDR3 DNA is TGTGCCAGCAGCTCCCCAGGGCGCGTCACAGATACGCAGTATTTT.

The chain uses TRBV5-4 and TRBJ2-2, with D perhaps given as TRBD1 or TRBD2 (6 bases each). Trimming shortened V by 5 bases and J by 4 bases, and 15 bases separated the two germline ends. Germline assignment: CDR1 SGHNT and CDR2 YYREEE (reference sequence). This CDR3 contains 15 residues. CDR3 amino acids: CASSSDGGGTGELFF. In nucleotides, the CDR3 is TGTGCCAGCAGTTCGGACGGGGGCGGCACCGGGGAGCTGTTTTTT.

This chain links TRBV7-8 with TRBJ2-3, with D perhaps TRBD1 or TRBD2 (5 bases each). Trimming took off 3 bases at V and 2 bases at J, with 12 bases between the two ends. CDR1 and CDR2 from the germline V gene are SGHVS and FQNEAQ. This CDR3 contains 15 residues. CDR3 sequence reads: CASSFIEGSTDTQYF. The CDR3 bases are TGTGCCAGCAGCTTCATAGAGGGGTCCACAGATACGCAGTATTTT.

This chain joins TRBV24-1 and TRBJ1-5; maybe TRBD1 (5 bases). The CDR3 contains 15 residues. Between the trimmed V and J ends, which lost 0 bases and 0 bases, there was a span of 5 bases. CDR1 is KGHDR, CDR2 SFDVKD, per germline. The CDR3 here is CATSDLRGSNQPQHF. In nucleotides, the CDR3 is TGTGCCACCAGTGATTTGAGGGGTAGCAATCAGCCCCAGCATTTT.

The V gene is TRBV15, the J gene TRBJ2-7; 8 nucleotides line up with TRBD1. This CDR3 has 16 amino acids. After removal of 0 bases from V and 5 bases from J, the junction contained 9 bases not matched to a gene. Germline CDR1 LNHNV, CDR2 YYDKDF (reference sequence). CDR3 amino acids: CATSRETGQVIDEQYF. The CDR3 nucleotides are TGTGCCACCAGCAGAGAAACGGGACAGGTAATCGACGAGCAGTACTTC.

This clone appeared a single time. The chain uses TRBV20-1 and TRBJ1-6; no definite D call. Germline V gives CDR1 DFQATT, CDR2 SNEGSKA (reference sequence). The CDR3 is 12 residues long. The ends were cut back, 4 bases at V and 5 bases at J, with 6 bases in the middle. The CDR3 DNA follows: TGCAGTGCTACTGATAATAATTCACCCCTCCACTTT. It yields the protein CSATDNNSPLHF.

This chain's CDR3 is CASRTGLRSYEQYF. The DNA of the CDR3 is TGTGCCAGCAGGACAGGGTTGAGGAGCTACGAGCAGTACTTC. The V call is TRBV6-4, the J call TRBJ2-7, with 7 bases that match TRBD1. The germline V gene encodes CDR1 MRHNA and CDR2 SNTAGT. Losses at the gene ends were 6 bases for V and 3 bases for J; bases not matched to a gene: 8. The CDR3 has 14 residues.

The chain links TRBV9 to TRBJ2-6; tentative D call: TRBD2 (5 bases). This CDR3 is 15 amino acids long. From germline, CDR1 is SGDLS and CDR2 YYNGEE. The V and J ends lost 2 bases and 2 bases respectively, with 8 bases between them. The CDR3 DNA reads TGTGCCAGCAGCGTCTCGGGGACTGGGGCCAACGTCCTGACTTTC. This translates into CASSVSGTGANVLTF.

V and J are TRBV30 and TRBJ1-6, with D uncertain. This CDR3 is 11 amino acids long. CDR1 and CDR2 (germline): GTSNPN, SVGIG (reference sequence). Trimming took 4 bases from V and 14 from J, leaving 12 bases between them. CDR3 sequence (DNA): TGTGCCTGGAACAGCGATCGTTCCCTCCACTTT. Its translation: CAWNSDRSLHF. Full variable domain (missing parts from reference TRBV30 and TRBJ1-6): SQTIHQWPATLVQPVGSPLSLECTVEGTSNPNLYWYRQAAGRGLQLLFYSVGIGQISSEVPQNLSASRPQDRQFILSSKKLLLSDSGFYLCAWNSDRSLHFGNGTRLTVT.

V and J are TRBV5-8 and TRBJ1-5, with D uncertain. V dropped 1 base and J dropped 0 bases, with 8 bases sitting between them. Per germline, CDR1 SGHTS and CDR2 YDEGEE. The CDR3 length is 15 residues. Here the CDR3 reads CASSLRGLSNQPQHF. DNA for the CDR3: TGTGCCAGCAGCTTGCGAGGGCTTAGCAATCAGCCCCAGCATTTT.

The chain recombines TRBV28 with TRBJ1-1; a weak D match, TRBD1 (5 bases). Germline assignment: CDR1 MDHEN and CDR2 SYDVKM. V gave up 5 bases and J gave up 6 bases, with 13 bases separating them. CDR3 length equals 13 residues. The CDR3 sequence: CASSAQGWPEAFF. CDR3 nucleotides: TGTGCCAGCAGTGCTCAGGGTTGGCCTGAAGCTTTCTTT.

This rearrangement joins TRBV6-2 or TRBV6-3 to TRBJ2-2; perhaps TRBD1 as D (6 bases). This CDR3 has 16 amino acids. Germline assignment: CDR1 MNHEY and CDR2 SVGEGT. V was cut by 6 bases and J by 5 bases, with 19 bases left in between. CDR3 coding DNA: TGTGCCAGCAGCCCTACGATGGGGGCGGGTACCGGGGAGCTGTTTTTT. Translating gives CASSPTMGAGTGELFF.